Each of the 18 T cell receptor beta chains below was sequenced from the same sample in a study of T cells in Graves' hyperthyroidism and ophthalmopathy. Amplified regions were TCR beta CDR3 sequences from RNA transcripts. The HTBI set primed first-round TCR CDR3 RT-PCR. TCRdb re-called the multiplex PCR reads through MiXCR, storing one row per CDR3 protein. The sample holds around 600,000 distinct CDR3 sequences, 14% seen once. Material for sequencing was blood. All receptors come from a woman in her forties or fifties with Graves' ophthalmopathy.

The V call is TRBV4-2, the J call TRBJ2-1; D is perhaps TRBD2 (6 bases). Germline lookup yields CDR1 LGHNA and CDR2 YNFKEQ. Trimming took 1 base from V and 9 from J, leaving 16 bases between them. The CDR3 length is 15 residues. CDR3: CASSQGTGPGGEQFF. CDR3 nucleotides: TGTGCCAGCAGCCAAGGGACTGGACCCGGGGGTGAGCAGTTCTTC.

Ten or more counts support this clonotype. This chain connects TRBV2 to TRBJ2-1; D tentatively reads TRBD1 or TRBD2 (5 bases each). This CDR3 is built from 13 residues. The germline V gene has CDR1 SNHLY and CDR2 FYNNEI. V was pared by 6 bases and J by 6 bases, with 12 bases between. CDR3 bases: TGTGCCAGCAGATCCGGGACCTCCAATGAGCAGTTCTTC. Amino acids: CASRSGTSNEQFF.

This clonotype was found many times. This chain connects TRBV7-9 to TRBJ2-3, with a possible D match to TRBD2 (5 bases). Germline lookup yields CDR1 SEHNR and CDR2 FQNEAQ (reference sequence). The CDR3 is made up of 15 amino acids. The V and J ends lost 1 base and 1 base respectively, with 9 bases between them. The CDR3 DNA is TGTGCCAGCAGCTTAGGATGGGAGCGCACAGATACGCAGTATTTT. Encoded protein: CASSLGWERTDTQYF.

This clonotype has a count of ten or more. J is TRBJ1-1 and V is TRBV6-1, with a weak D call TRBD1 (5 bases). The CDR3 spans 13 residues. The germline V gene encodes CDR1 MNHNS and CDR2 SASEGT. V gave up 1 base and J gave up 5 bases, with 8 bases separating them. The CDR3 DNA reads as TGTGCCAGCAGTGAAGACTGGGGGACTGAAGCTTTCTTT. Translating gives CASSEDWGTEAFF.

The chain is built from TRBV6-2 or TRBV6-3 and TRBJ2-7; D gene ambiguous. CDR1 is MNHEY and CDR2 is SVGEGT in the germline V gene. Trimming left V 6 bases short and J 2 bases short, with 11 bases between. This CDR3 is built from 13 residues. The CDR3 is CASRPMKTYEQYF. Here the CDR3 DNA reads TGTGCCAGCAGACCCATGAAAACCTACGAGCAGTACTTC.

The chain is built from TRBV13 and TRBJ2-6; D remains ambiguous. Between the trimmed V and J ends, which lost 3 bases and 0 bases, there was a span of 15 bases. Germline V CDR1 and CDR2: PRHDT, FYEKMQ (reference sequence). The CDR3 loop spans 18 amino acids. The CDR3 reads CASSFKAPTYSGANVLTF. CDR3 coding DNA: TGTGCCAGCAGCTTTAAGGCTCCTACTTACTCTGGGGCCAACGTCCTGACTTTC. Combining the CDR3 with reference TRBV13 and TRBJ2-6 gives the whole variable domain AAGVIQSPRHLIKEKRETATLKCYPIPRHDTVYWYQQGPGQDPQFLISFYEKMQSDKGSIPDRFSAQQFSDYHSELNMSSLELGDSALYFCASSFKAPTYSGANVLTFGAGSRLTVL.

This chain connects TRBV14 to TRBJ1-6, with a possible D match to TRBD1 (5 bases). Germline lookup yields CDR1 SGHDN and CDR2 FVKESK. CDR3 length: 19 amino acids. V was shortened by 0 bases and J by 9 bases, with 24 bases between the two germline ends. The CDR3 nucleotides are TGTGCCAGCAGCCAAGATCCCCCGACAGATCATTACCGGGGTTCACCCCTCCACTTT. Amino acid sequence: CASSQDPPTDHYRGSPLHF.

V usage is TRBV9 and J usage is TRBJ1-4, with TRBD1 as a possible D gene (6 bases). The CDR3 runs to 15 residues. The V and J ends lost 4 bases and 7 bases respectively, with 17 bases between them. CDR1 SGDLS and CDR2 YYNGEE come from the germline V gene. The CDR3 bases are TGTGCCAGCAGCCCCACAGGGAACTTGGGTGAAAAACTGTTTTTT. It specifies CASSPTGNLGEKLFF.

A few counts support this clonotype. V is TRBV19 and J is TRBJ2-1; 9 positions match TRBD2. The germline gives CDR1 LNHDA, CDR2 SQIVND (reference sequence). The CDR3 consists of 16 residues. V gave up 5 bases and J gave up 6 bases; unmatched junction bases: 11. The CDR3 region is CASSSQREARRNEQFF. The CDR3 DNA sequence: TGTGCCAGTAGTTCCCAGCGGGAGGCCCGACGCAATGAGCAGTTCTTC.

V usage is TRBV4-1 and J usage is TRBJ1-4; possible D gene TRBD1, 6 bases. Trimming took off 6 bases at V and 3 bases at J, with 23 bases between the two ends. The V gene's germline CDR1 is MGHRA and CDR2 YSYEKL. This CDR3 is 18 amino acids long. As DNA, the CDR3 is TGCGCCAGCAGGAGGTTAGATCGGGCAGGGGCATCTAATGAAAAACTGTTTTTT. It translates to CASRRLDRAGASNEKLFF.

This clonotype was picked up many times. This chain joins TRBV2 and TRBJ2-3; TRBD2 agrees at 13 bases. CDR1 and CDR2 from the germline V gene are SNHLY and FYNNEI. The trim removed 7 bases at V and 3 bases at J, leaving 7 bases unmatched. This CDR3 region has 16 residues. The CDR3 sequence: CASTRQTSGRTDTQYF. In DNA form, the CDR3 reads TGTGCCAGCACCCGACAGACTAGCGGGAGGACAGATACGCAGTATTTT.

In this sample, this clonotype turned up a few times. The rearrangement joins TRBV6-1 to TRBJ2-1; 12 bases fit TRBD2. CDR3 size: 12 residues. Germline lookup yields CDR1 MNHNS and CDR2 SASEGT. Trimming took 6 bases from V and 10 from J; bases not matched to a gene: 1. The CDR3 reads CASRTSGREQFF. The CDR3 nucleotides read TGTGCCAGCAGGACTAGCGGGAGAGAGCAGTTCTTC.

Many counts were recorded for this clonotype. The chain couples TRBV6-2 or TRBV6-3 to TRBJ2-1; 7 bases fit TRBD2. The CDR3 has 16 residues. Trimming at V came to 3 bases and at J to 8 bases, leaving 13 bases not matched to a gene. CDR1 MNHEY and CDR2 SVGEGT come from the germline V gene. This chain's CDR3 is CASSYSPVGGFDEQFF. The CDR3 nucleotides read TGTGCCAGCAGTTATTCCCCAGTGGGAGGGTTTGATGAGCAGTTCTTC.

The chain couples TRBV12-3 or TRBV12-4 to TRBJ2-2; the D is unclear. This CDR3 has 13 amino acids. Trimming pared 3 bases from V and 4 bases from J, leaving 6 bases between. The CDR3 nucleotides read TGTGCCAGCAGTTTTGCTGGCACCGGGGAGCTGTTTTTT. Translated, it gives CASSFAGTGELFF.

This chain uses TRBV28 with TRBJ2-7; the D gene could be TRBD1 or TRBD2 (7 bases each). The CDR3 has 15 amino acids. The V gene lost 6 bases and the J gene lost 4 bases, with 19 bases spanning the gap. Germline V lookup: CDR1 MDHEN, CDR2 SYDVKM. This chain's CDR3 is CASSRGGQSQYEQYF. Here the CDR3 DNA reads TGTGCCAGCAGCAGGGGGGGACAGTCACAATACGAGCAGTACTTC. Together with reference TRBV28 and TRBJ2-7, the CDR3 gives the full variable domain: DVKVTQSSRYLVKRTGEKVFLECVQDMDHENMFWYRQDPGLGLRLIYFSYDVKMKEKGDIPEGYSVSREKKERFSLILESASTNQTSMYLCASSRGGQSQYEQYFGPGTRLTVT.

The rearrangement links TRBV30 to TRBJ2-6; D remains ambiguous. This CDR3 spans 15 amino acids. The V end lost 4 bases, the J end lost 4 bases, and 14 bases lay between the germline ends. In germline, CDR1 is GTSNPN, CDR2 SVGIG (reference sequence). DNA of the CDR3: TGTGCCTGGAAAGGGCCGGTGTGGGGGGCCAACGTCCTGACTTTC. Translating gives CAWKGPVWGANVLTF. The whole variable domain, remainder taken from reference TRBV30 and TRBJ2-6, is SQTIHQWPATLVQPVGSPLSLECTVEGTSNPNLYWYRQAAGRGLQLLFYSVGIGQISSEVPQNLSASRPQDRQFILSSKKLLLSDSGFYLCAWKGPVWGANVLTFGAGSRLTVL.

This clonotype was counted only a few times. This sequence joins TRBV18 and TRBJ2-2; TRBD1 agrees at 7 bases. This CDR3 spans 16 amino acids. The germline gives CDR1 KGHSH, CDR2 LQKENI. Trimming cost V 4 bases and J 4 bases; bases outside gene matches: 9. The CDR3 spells CASSRQTGVGTGELFF. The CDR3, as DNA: TGTGCCAGCTCACGACAAACAGGGGTCGGCACCGGGGAGCTGTTTTTT.

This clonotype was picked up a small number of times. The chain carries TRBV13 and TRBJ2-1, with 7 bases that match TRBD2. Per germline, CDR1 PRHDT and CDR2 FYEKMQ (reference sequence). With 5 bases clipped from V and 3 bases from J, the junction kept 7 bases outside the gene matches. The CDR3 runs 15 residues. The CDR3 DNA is TGTGCCAGCAGCCCCGGGACTATTAACTACAATGAGCAGTTCTTC. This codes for CASSPGTINYNEQFF.